Below, one TCR beta chain is given with its context. Its binding antigen is unknown. Base qualities are not at hand, and no much larger clone is one base apart. Unmatched junction bases come to 7, with V trimmed by 5 bases and J by 4 bases. The germline V gene yields MDHEN for CDR1 and SYDVKM for CDR2. The CDR3 spans 15 residues, from the cysteine through the phenylalanine. Only the CDR3 part of the read is kept: 45 bases, read in frame from the first base. The CDR3 regions of human TCRbeta chains were analyzed by immunosequencing. Turning to the authors' computational methods: TCRs in the repertoires were matched against a reference library of SARS-CoV-2-specific TCRs that had been generated with the MIRA antigen-specificity platform. Breadth was defined as the fraction of unique TCRs that were SARS-CoV-2-associated. Depth was defined as the fraction of total T cells that were SARS-CoV-2-associated. Using the MIRA data, each spike-specific TCR was mapped to the spike region that the TCR reacts to and placed in a CD4 or CD8 class. Log10-transformed breadth and depth values were compared by one-way ANOVA with Sidak's multiple comparisons tests. TCRdb obtained this table from immuneACCESS and retained in-frame rearrangements with V and J assigned. These tables miss some clones; where compared with another copy, unresolved V genes account for less than half of the shortfall, and the remainder is unexplained. The V and J calls and the clone size are those of that table, but D and trimming were determined from the DNA. This sample is represented by 85,000 or so clones; 70% to 90% of them were singletons. Of the sample, over 5.5% is held by the ten largest clones.

The time point label corresponds to: baseline before first vaccination. Vaccinee samples were obtained from the UK trials COV001 and COV002, which included a single-blind randomized controlled phase 2/3 trial of AZD1222 (ChAdOx1 nCoV-19) in healthy adults. For TCRbeta chain sequencing, PBMC samples from trial participants were taken at day 0 and at day 28 after the second dose. This specimen belongs to a study of T cell responses to AZD1222 COVID-19 vaccine (dated by TCRdb to the early 2020s). With respect to the entire study: Because spike-specific TCR depth and breadth did not differ between the two schedules, AZD1222 recipients who got a second dose at roughly 4 weeks were pooled with those who got a second dose at roughly 12 weeks. A total of 230 to 250 trial participants underwent TCR sequencing, of whom about 210 had received two doses of AZD1222 and roughly 26 had received two doses of the MenACWY control vaccine. Trial participants were enrolled into age subgroups of 18-55, 56-69 and 70-plus years, which contained roughly 140, 27 and 60 TCR-sequenced participants, respectively. Here is what the overall study found, with its caveats: The 56-69-year group was small, and its depth increase did not reach significance, likely because of low power. After two AZD1222 doses, both the breadth and the depth of spike-specific TCRs were significantly higher than at day 0 and than in MenACWY recipients. Vaccine-associated CD4 TCRs spanned the whole spike protein, with dominant responses in regions 160-218 and 743-854. Nearly half of unique spike-specific TCRs reportedly recognized epitopes outside regions mutated in the B.1.351 and B.1.1.7 variants. Participants were mostly white British, with more females than males. The authors suggested clonal diversity may have been underestimated. Because no day 14 peak-response samples were available, the repertoires could be characterized only after the peak T cell response. Conclusions about previously exposed vaccinees are limited because only five to seven AZD1222 recipients were SARS-CoV-2 seropositive at baseline.

The V and J genes are TRBV28 and TRBJ1-4, with TRBD1 matching 7 junction bases. Sequencing was performed on peripheral blood, taken on day 0 of AZD1222 vaccination. The clonotype was recovered from an adult in good health. The bases are TGTGCCAGCAGTCCCTGGGACAGAGGTAATGAAAAACTGTTTTTT. Its amino acids are CASSPWDRGNEKLFF.